Listed below are T cell receptor beta chains from one sample, sequenced in a study of CXCR3-negative and CXCR3-positive naive CD8 T cells. For each CDR3 protein, TCRdb gives one entry from its re-call of the 5' RACE reads, without DNA. The record lists thousands of distinct CDR3 sequences, of which the ten most abundant hold roughly 1.7%. Sequenced material: naive CXCR3- CD8+ T cells from blood. The receptors stem from a human donor in good health. Some clones in this sample may be carry-over from other donors' samples. The CDR3 runs from the conserved cysteine through the conserved F or W. Clone size, where shown, is once, few, many, or a class for clones that have expanded.

J gene,V gene,CDR3 length,clone size,CDR3 protein
TRBJ2-7,TRBV11-2,13,medium-sized,CASSSTGFYEQYF
TRBJ2-7,TRBV29-1,13,medium-sized,CSVRAGGPYEQYF
TRBJ1-1,TRBV4-1,13,.,CASNRQGGTEAFF
TRBJ2-3,TRBV28,18,medium-sized,CASRPTTGAIGGTDTQYF
TRBJ2-7,TRBV12-5,14,medium-sized,CASGSPTGPYEQYF
TRBJ1-1,TRBV19,14,.,CASSINVVGTEAFF
TRBJ2-7,TRBV20-1,16,.,CSARDFAGRRGYEQYF
TRBJ2-1,TRBV24-1,13,.,CATSGTSYNEQFF
TRBJ2-1,TRBV29-1,16,medium-sized,CSVEDQAGSSYNEQFF
TRBJ2-5,TRBV20-1,16,medium-sized,CSATGTDRGGQETQYF
TRBJ2-1,TRBV29-1,12,.,CSVPGLYNEQFF
TRBJ2-7,TRBV7-9,15,.,CASSFMSPGGHEQYF
TRBJ1-2,TRBV29-1,11,.,CSVDAVDGYTF
TRBJ2-1,TRBV10-3,16,.,CAISGPGLAGGNEQFF
TRBJ1-4,TRBV11-2,16,.,CASSSRDTATNEKLFF
TRBJ2-7,TRBV28,13,.,CASSSGLALEQYF
TRBJ2-2,TRBV6-2/TRBV6-3,13,.,CASSMINTGELFF
TRBJ1-4,TRBV28,13,medium-sized,CASRVLEDEKLFF
TRBJ2-7,TRBV29-1,14,.,CSVESGTGVREQYF
TRBJ2-1,TRBV7-3,15,.,CASSLLGLAANEQFF
TRBJ2-7,TRBV29-1,13,medium-sized,CSVDRDSSYEQYF
TRBJ2-3,TRBV27,13,.,CASSPEFTDTQYF
TRBJ2-5,TRBV11-2,15,.,CASSPRDHWGETQYF
TRBJ2-4,TRBV29-1,16,.,CSVEDQGPLAKNIQYF
TRBJ2-3,TRBV29-1,15,.,CSVFRDRPPTDTQYF
TRBJ1-2,TRBV19,13,medium-sized,CASSPGGTLGYTF
TRBJ1-6,TRBV24-1,14,.,CATSDRQLGSPLHF
TRBJ2-7,TRBV28,14,.,CASSGHLNTYEQYF
TRBJ2-1,TRBV29-1,13,medium-sized,CSVEVVAGNEQFF
TRBJ2-2,TRBV29-1,15,.,CSVDSGTGSTGELFF
TRBJ1-5,TRBV29-1,18,medium-sized,CSVESGREGGISNQPQHF
TRBJ2-1,TRBV5-1,15,medium-sized,CASSLGSRTYNEQFF
TRBJ2-1,TRBV29-1,15,.,CSVKEGLAGGNEQFF
TRBJ2-3,TRBV5-1,14,.,CASSPTSGADTQYF
TRBJ2-7,TRBV29-1,11,medium-sized,CSVTGGYEQYF
TRBJ2-7,TRBV20-1,15,.,CRPPRGLAGNYEQYF
TRBJ1-3,TRBV6-6,16,.,CASSDLQGETGNTIYF
TRBJ2-1,TRBV4-1,12,.,CASSHGGNEQFF
TRBJ2-7,TRBV5-6,13,.,CASSWDRTYEQYF
TRBJ1-2,TRBV25-1,12,.,CASSRRDEGYTF
TRBJ2-7,TRBV28,12,.,CASSFQGDEQYF